The source of this TCR beta chain is a study of molecular identifiers for immune sequencing clone quantification (dated by TCRdb to 2016 to 2019). Looking at the study overall: For a replicate experiment, RNA from approximately 20,000 or 100,000 naive CD8 T cells was divided into five aliquots, of which four were sequenced. This methods study used CD8 T cells to benchmark TCR RNA copy counting and molecular-identifier clustering-based TCR repertoire sequencing (MIDCIRS).

This clonotype was observed a handful of times. Its antigen remains undetermined. Base qualities are missing; no much larger clone stands one base away. According to the germline V gene, CDR1 reads LGHNA and CDR2 reads YSLEER. V sheds 0 bases and J sheds 0 bases, leaving 9 bases between their ends. The CDR3 runs 16 amino acids, cysteine and phenylalanine included. Only CDR3 DNA is held: 48 bases, read in frame from base 1. Naive CD8 T cell libraries were made from around 18,000 to 910,000 sorted cells using 10%, 30% or 50% of purified RNA. Naive CD8 T cells were FACS-sorted as CD8+CD4-CCR7+CD45RA+ on a BD FACSAria II into RLT Plus buffer. Detection sensitivity was tested by spiking Jurkat RNA equal to roughly nine TCR copies' worth into samples containing roughly 17,000-1,100,000 naive CD8 T cells. CD8 T cells were enriched with RosetteSep CD8+ T Cell Enrichment Cocktail and Ficoll-Paque, followed by ACK red cell lysis.

Study-wide findings and limitations: The naive libraries included spiked-in Jurkat TCR RNA (10 copies' worth), and this Jurkat TCR RNA is not part of the donor repertoire. Highly expanded clone sizes could be underestimated because identical TCR molecules may share a barcode. Modeling estimated about three recovered TCR RNA copies per cell, compared with about 10 by digital PCR, which implies roughly 30% capture efficiency. When barcode sub-clustering was left out, chimeric consensus sequences inflated TCR diversity, with chimeras reaching as high as 47%. Even against a background of around 950,000 naive CD8 T cells, spiked-in Jurkat TCR RNA amounting to a single cell's worth was reported to be detectable. In CMV-specific effector cells, clones with more than 20 RNA copies accounted for over 97% of molecules, whereas in naive cells such clones accounted for under 1%.

Receptor amplification or capture employed PCR. This sample was sequenced with a NextSeq 500. Preparation of bulk TCR libraries followed a previously described approach, with the TCR primers listed in Table S5. The Qiagen AllPrep DNA/RNA kit was used to purify total RNA. Before analysis, reads from multiple sequencing runs of one library were combined. The original methods were these. Only reads with exact TCR constant sequence were kept, trimmed to 150 nt, and grouped by their 12-nt molecular barcodes. Reads inside each barcode group were sub-clustered using a 15% Levenshtein threshold, and a quality-weighted consensus sequence was constructed for each RNA molecule. Non-functional sequences were excluded, and lower-count sequences lying one edit away from another sequence were also excluded. Based on fitting two negative binomial distributions, any barcode sub-cluster with under 20% of the maximum read count was discarded. TCRdb's own reprocessing of the public reads used fastp at Q25 and MiXCR and kept productive beta chains. Rows are combined by CDR3 protein, so each entry shows the most common genes and DNA. The V and J calls come from TCRdb's annotation, not from the publication. The sample table shows a few hundred thousand distinct CDR3 sequences, and roughly a quarter are seen once. Approximately 0.74% of the sample rests with the top ten.

The TCR comes from a human donor in good health. Some libraries in this study had Jurkat cell RNA spiked in. The rearrangement joined TRBV4-3 to TRBJ1-3, with no D gene named confidently. The specimen sequenced was naive CD8+ T cells from blood, with Jurkat cell RNA spiked in. The cell subset or site label, read with the paper, signifies: FACS-sorted CD8+CD4-CCR7+CD45RA+ naive T cells. The CDR3 amino acid sequence is: CASSQDLQNSGNTIYF. The nucleotide sequence is given as TGCGCCAGCAGCCAAGATCTACAAAACTCTGGAAACACCATATATTTT.